The clone carrying this T cell receptor beta chain was found a few times. The data are from a study of patients and donors after allogeneic stem cell transplantation. Each CDR3 protein is one row after TCRdb ran MiXCR on the RT-PCR reads. The sample carries 800,000 to 1,000,000 distinct CDR3 sequences, around 17% recorded once. Sequencing used blood, either unsorted or a sorted T cell fraction (not recorded which). The receptor's source is a human donor who was either an allogeneic HSCT recipient or a stem cell or donor lymphocyte infusion donor (not recorded which). It is not recorded whose cells these are; they may come from a transplant donor.

The CDR3, as DNA: TGCGCCAGCAGCTGGACCCTAGAATGGGACCGAGAGACCCAGTACTTC. This encodes CASSWTLEWDRETQYF. The gene calls are TRBV5-1 and TRBJ2-5, with D perhaps being TRBD1 or TRBD2 (5 bases each). Trimming removed 3 bases from V and 4 bases from J, with 19 bases in between. Germline V CDR1 and CDR2: SGHRS, YFSETQ. This CDR3 is built from 16 residues.